What follows is one T cell receptor beta chain and its context. The data originate from a study of blood T cell repertoires in COVID-19. Study background: Samples came from the United States, Italy and Spain, spanning acute and convalescent COVID-19. The cDNA or gDNA used as material had been derived from T cells, B-cell-depleted T cells, or PBMCs.

Authors' data handling: From reference gene primer amplification, estimates of nucleated cell counts were derived. Method: immunoSEQ multiplex PCR; TCRdb's copy keeps in-frame clones and lacks some. D and trimming come from the DNA, and the V and J calls and clone size come from that table. This sample has 250,000 to 400,000 clones; about nine tenths occur once, and the top ten carry 1.5% to 2%. Those enrolled in Seattle joined during active infection and were followed longitudinally afterward. The germline CDR1 and CDR2 sequences are SGHNT and YYREEE (reference sequence). The CDR3 covers 16 residues. Deletions cut 4 bases from V and 6 bases from J, with 21 bases between.

The sequence was collected from a woman in her twenties or thirties with COVID-19, enrolled during active disease. The chain carries TRBV5-4 and TRBJ2-3, with D possibly being TRBD1 (6 bases). Sequencing used peripheral blood. The chain's CDR3 is CASSTLQGPHTDTQYF. CDR3 DNA sequence: TGTGCCAGCAGCACCCTACAGGGTCCGCACACGGATACGCAGTATTTT. The whole variable domain, filled in from reference TRBV5-4 and TRBJ2-3, reads ETGVTQSPTHLIKTRGQQVTLRCSSQSGHNTVSWYQQALGQGPQFIFQYYREEENGRGNFPPRFSGLQFPNYSSELNVNALELDDSALYLCASSTLQGPHTDTQYFGPGTRLTVL.